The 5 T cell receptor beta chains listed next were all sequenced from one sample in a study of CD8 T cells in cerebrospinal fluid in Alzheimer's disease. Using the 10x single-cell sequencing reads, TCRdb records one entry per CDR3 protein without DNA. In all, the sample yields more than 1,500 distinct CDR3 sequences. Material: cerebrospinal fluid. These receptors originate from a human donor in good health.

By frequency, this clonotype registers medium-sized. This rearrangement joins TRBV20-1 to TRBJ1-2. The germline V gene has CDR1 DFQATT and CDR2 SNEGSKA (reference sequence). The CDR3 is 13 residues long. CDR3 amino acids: CSAGGGPLNSYTF.

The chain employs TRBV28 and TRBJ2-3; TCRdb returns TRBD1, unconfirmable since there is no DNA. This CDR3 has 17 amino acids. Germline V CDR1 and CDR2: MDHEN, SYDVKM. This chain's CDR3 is CASSLPWVRERTDTQYF.

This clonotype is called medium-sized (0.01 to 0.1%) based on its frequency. CDR3 protein: CASSQRAGAVDTQYF. J is TRBJ2-3 and V is TRBV3-1; TCRdb proposes TRBD2, but this gene call is untestable without DNA. From germline, CDR1 is LGHDT and CDR2 YNNKEL (reference sequence). This CDR3 spans 15 amino acids.

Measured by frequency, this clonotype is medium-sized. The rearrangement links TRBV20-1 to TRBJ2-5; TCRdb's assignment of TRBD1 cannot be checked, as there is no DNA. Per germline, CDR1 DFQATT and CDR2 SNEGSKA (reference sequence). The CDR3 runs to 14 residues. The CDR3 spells CSARERTGKETQYF.

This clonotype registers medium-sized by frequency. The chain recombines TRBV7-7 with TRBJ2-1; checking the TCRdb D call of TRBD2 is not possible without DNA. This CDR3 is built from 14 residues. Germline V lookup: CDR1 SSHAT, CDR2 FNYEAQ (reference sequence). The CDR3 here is CASSQVAGGNEQFF.